Listed here are 24 T cell receptor beta chains from one sample, sequenced in a study of CD8 T cells in Susac syndrome. The RNA, about 0.45 to 1 ug, was put through reverse transcription using random hexamers. TCRdb independently ran MiXCR on the immunoSEQ multiplex PCR reads; one entry per CDR3 protein. The data hold 160,000 or so distinct CDR3 sequences, with approximately 94% observed a single time. Sequenced input: CD4+ T cells from PBMCs. The origin of the receptors is a human donor with Susac syndrome.

This clonotype was detected once. The chain has TRBV29-1 and TRBJ1-1; D not resolved. V lost 4 bases and J 1 base, leaving 13 bases between the germline ends. From germline, CDR1 is SQVTM and CDR2 ANQGSEA. This CDR3 is built from 14 residues. The CDR3 sequence: CSVGPNLRNTEAFF. The CDR3 nucleotides are TGCAGCGTTGGTCCCAACCTAAGGAACACTGAAGCTTTCTTT.

CDR3 region: CASRYVESTDTQYF. CDR3 nucleotides: TGCGCCAGCAGATACGTGGAGAGCACAGATACGCAGTATTTT. This rearrangement joins TRBV5-1 to TRBJ2-3; D is ambiguous. Germline V gene sequence: CDR1 SGHRS, CDR2 YFSETQ. The germline V and J ends were trimmed by 5 bases and 0 bases, with 10 bases remaining between them. CDR3 length: 14 residues.

The rearrangement uses TRBV4-3 and TRBJ1-2; weak D call: TRBD1 (6 bases). Looked up from germline, CDR1 is LGHNA and CDR2 is YSLEER. Trimming took 0 bases from V and 4 from J, leaving 12 bases between them. The CDR3 consists of 15 residues. This chain's CDR3 is CASSQETGKAYGYTF. Here the CDR3 DNA reads TGCGCCAGCAGCCAAGAAACAGGGAAAGCCTATGGCTACACCTTC.

The chain links TRBV10-3 to TRBJ2-2; 8 bases fit TRBD2. The V gene end was trimmed by 6 bases and the J gene end by 0 bases; junction bases not matched to a gene: 3. Germline CDR1 is ENHRY and CDR2 is SYGVKD. This CDR3 has 15 amino acids. For the CDR3, the DNA is TGTGCCATCAGGGATAGCGGGGCGAACACCGGGGAGCTGTTTTTT. This encodes CAIRDSGANTGELFF.

The gene calls are TRBV20-1 and TRBJ2-5, with 10 bases fitting TRBD2. Germline values: CDR1 DFQATT, CDR2 SNEGSKA (reference sequence). V gave up 6 bases and J gave up 4 bases; unmatched junction bases: 11. The CDR3 is 15 residues long. The CDR3 region is CSATRSSGGAETQYF. In DNA, the CDR3 is TGCAGTGCCACCCGATCTAGCGGGGGAGCAGAGACCCAGTACTTC.

The chain combines TRBV20-1 with TRBJ1-2, with a weak D call TRBD1 (6 bases). CDR3 length: 13 amino acids. V gave up 0 bases and J gave up 8 bases, with 13 bases separating them. From germline, CDR1 is DFQATT and CDR2 SNEGSKA (reference sequence). The CDR3 reads CSAREGAGNGYTF. CDR3 coding DNA: TGCAGTGCTAGAGAGGGGGCAGGGAACGGCTACACCTTC.

CDR3 protein: CSARAGLRYEQYF. The CDR3 DNA follows: TGCAGTGCTAGAGCGGGCCTCCGCTACGAGCAGTACTTC. The V gene is TRBV20-1, the J gene TRBJ2-7, with D unresolved. V shed 1 base and J shed 3 bases, with 10 bases lying between them. CDR3 size: 13 residues. Germline CDR1 and CDR2: DFQATT and SNEGSKA (reference sequence).

This chain uses TRBV12-3 or TRBV12-4 with TRBJ1-1, with TRBD1 as a possible D gene (6 bases). V was cut by 6 bases and J by 0 bases, with 14 bases left in between. The CDR3 extends over 15 amino acids. CDR3 DNA sequence: TGTGCCAGCAGCCGCGGGACACCGATGAACACTGAAGCTTTCTTT. Translated: CASSRGTPMNTEAFF.

The chain is built from TRBV28 and TRBJ1-4; unclear D gene. This CDR3 is built from 12 residues. Germline assignment: CDR1 MDHEN and CDR2 SYDVKM. With 1 base removed from V and 10 bases from J, the gap between germline ends came to 7 bases. The CDR3 DNA sequence: TGTGCCAGCAGTTTATACCGGGGAAAACTGTTTTTT. This gives the protein CASSLYRGKLFF.

In this sample, this clonotype turned up once. The chain has TRBV29-1 and TRBJ2-3; D ambiguous. The CDR3 length is 10 residues. The V end lost 7 bases, the J end lost 2 bases, and 4 bases lay between the germline ends. Per the germline V gene, CDR1 is SQVTM and CDR2 is ANQGSEA. CDR3 sequence (DNA): TGCAGCGGATCCACAGATACGCAGTATTTT. Translating gives CSGSTDTQYF.

The chain couples TRBV2 to TRBJ2-3; D is possibly TRBD2 (6 bases). This CDR3 is built from 13 residues. Trimming pared 6 bases from V and 8 bases from J, leaving 15 bases between. Germline V lookup: CDR1 SNHLY, CDR2 FYNNEI. The DNA of the CDR3 is TGTGCCAGCAGCATCGGCGCGCGGGGTACGCAGTATTTT. Protein: CASSIGARGTQYF.

The chain links TRBV29-1 to TRBJ1-2; TRBD1 matches at 9 bases. Germline V CDR1 and CDR2: SQVTM, ANQGSEA. The CDR3 loop spans 15 amino acids. Trimming took 8 bases from V and 2 from J; bases not matched to a gene: 12. This CDR3 is CSFTETDRGNYGYTF. As DNA, the CDR3 is TGCAGCTTCACTGAAACGGACAGGGGAAACTATGGCTACACCTTC.

This clonotype was detected once. V gene TRBV25-1 combines with J gene TRBJ1-6, with D perhaps matching TRBD1 (5 bases). The CDR3 consists of 12 residues. Between the trimmed V and J ends, which lost 8 bases and 14 bases, there was a span of 16 bases. Germline CDR1 reads MGHDK; CDR2 reads SYGVNS. As DNA, the CDR3 is TGTGCCAGCTTGGGCAGGGAGAGAGCCCTCCACTTT. It yields the protein CASLGRERALHF.

This chain connects TRBV7-2 to TRBJ2-1; possibly TRBD2 for D (5 bases). Germline V gene lookup returns CDR1 SGHTA and CDR2 FQGNSA. CDR3 length: 12 residues. V shed 3 bases and J shed 10 bases, with 10 bases lying between them. The CDR3, as DNA: TGTGCCAGCAGCTTTAGCGTCCCCGAGCAGTTCTTC. Its translation is CASSFSVPEQFF.

V is TRBV12-3 or TRBV12-4 and J is TRBJ2-3; 7 nucleotides agree with TRBD2. With 0 bases clipped from V and 2 bases from J, the junction kept 2 bases outside the gene matches. The length of the CDR3 is 15 residues. The CDR3 DNA reads as TGTGCCAGCAGTTTAGCTAGCGGGTCCACAGATACGCAGTATTTT. It is translated as CASSLASGSTDTQYF.

The CDR3 DNA follows: TGCAGTGCTAGAGGAGACCGTGACACTGAAGCTTTCTTT. This gives the protein CSARGDRDTEAFF. V and J are TRBV20-1 and TRBJ1-1, with D unclear. Germline CDR1 and CDR2: DFQATT and SNEGSKA (reference sequence). The CDR3 loop spans 13 amino acids. Trimming cost V 1 base and J 3 bases, with 9 bases left between them.

V is TRBV2 and J is TRBJ2-5; the D is unclear. The germline V gene has CDR1 SNHLY and CDR2 FYNNEI. The CDR3 totals 13 residues. V was shortened by 7 bases and J by 5 bases, with 14 bases between the two germline ends. The CDR3 nucleotides are TGTGCCAGCATCCCGGGCTACTCGGAGACCCAGTACTTC. It specifies CASIPGYSETQYF.

The chain is built from TRBV20-1 and TRBJ1-5, with D possibly TRBD1 on 5 matching bases. Trimming cost V 6 bases and J 4 bases, with 13 bases left between them. The CDR3 is 13 residues long. Germline V gives CDR1 DFQATT, CDR2 SNEGSKA (reference sequence). The CDR3 nucleotides are TGCAGTGCGGCGGGGGATAGAAATCAGCCCCAGCATTTT. Amino acids: CSAAGDRNQPQHF.

The rearrangement joins TRBV2 to TRBJ2-1; D remains ambiguous. Per germline, CDR1 SNHLY and CDR2 FYNNEI. The CDR3 totals 15 residues. V gave up 9 bases and J gave up 5 bases, with 20 bases separating them. DNA of the CDR3: TGTGCCAGTAGTTTTACACGTACTCTCAACAATGAGCAGTTCTTC. It yields the protein CASSFTRTLNNEQFF. The full variable domain, with the rest looked up from reference TRBV2 and TRBJ2-1, is EPEVTQTPSHQVTQMGQEVILRCVPISNHLYFYWYRQILGQKVEFLVSFYNNEISEKSEIFDDQFSVERPDGSNFTLKIRSTKLEDSAMYFCASSFTRTLNNEQFFGPGTRLTVL.

This clonotype occurred once. The chain recombines TRBV7-2 with TRBJ1-5; D not certain. Germline V gene sequence: CDR1 SGHTA, CDR2 FQGNSA. The CDR3 runs 17 residues. Trimming shortened V by 1 base and J by 0 bases, and 13 bases separated the two germline ends. This chain's CDR3 is CASSLGKGASSNQPQHF. CDR3 DNA: TGTGCCAGCAGCTTAGGAAAGGGTGCAAGTAGCAATCAGCCCCAGCATTTT.

This clonotype was found once. The chain combines TRBV30 with TRBJ1-4, with D possibly being TRBD1 (6 bases). The CDR3 is made up of 14 amino acids. V lost 0 bases to trimming and J lost 4 bases, with 9 bases between them. Germline lookup yields CDR1 GTSNPN and CDR2 SVGIG (reference sequence). CDR3 in amino acids: CAWSVRQVNEKLFF. CDR3 coding DNA: TGTGCCTGGAGTGTACGACAGGTTAATGAAAAACTGTTTTTT.

This rearrangement joins TRBV10-3 to TRBJ1-2; D is unclear. Germline values: CDR1 ENHRY, CDR2 SYGVKD. V gave up 4 bases and J gave up 2 bases, with 11 bases separating them. The length of the CDR3 is 14 residues. CDR3 sequence reads: CAISVGGQNYGYTF. The DNA for the CDR3 is TGTGCCATCAGTGTTGGAGGCCAAAACTATGGCTACACCTTC.

The chain is built from TRBV12-3 or TRBV12-4 and TRBJ1-2; tentatively, D is TRBD1 (6 bases). The ends were cut back, 4 bases at V and 2 bases at J, with 14 bases in the middle. This CDR3 contains 15 residues. The CDR3 is CASSSALTGNYGYTF. In DNA, the CDR3 is TGTGCCAGCAGTTCCGCACTGACAGGAAACTATGGCTACACCTTC.

The chain is built from TRBV20-1 and TRBJ1-4; a possible D gene is TRBD1 (6 bases). Trimming pared 1 base from V and 5 bases from J, leaving 8 bases between. The CDR3 has 13 residues. Germline lookup yields CDR1 DFQATT and CDR2 SNEGSKA (reference sequence). The CDR3 coding sequence is TGCAGTGCTAGAGTTCAGGGGAATGAAAAACTGTTTTTT. The encoded protein is CSARVQGNEKLFF.